The entry below describes one T cell receptor beta chain. Germline assignment: CDR1 GTSNPN and CDR2 SVGIG (reference sequence). This CDR3 is 11 amino acids long. Trimming removed 2 bases at V and 5 bases at J, with 6 bases between. The sample comes from a study of blood T cell repertoires in COVID-19. Original processing notes: Counts of nucleated cells, estimated from reference gene primer amplification, were obtained. TCRdb's copy holds only in-frame clones and misses some; the assay was immunoSEQ multiplex PCR. That table supplies the V and J calls and clone size; D and trimming were determined from the DNA. The profile covers 55,000 to 65,000 clones, with approximately 80% appearing a single time and 10% taken by the ten largest. Seattle's enrolled individuals joined amid active infection and were then monitored longitudinally.

The sample was peripheral blood. The sequence was obtained from a man in his thirties or forties with COVID-19, enrolled during active disease. The chain links TRBV30 to TRBJ2-5; no clear D. The CDR3 region is CAWSTRETQYF. The CDR3 coding sequence is TGTGCCTGGAGTACCAGGGAGACCCAGTACTTC.